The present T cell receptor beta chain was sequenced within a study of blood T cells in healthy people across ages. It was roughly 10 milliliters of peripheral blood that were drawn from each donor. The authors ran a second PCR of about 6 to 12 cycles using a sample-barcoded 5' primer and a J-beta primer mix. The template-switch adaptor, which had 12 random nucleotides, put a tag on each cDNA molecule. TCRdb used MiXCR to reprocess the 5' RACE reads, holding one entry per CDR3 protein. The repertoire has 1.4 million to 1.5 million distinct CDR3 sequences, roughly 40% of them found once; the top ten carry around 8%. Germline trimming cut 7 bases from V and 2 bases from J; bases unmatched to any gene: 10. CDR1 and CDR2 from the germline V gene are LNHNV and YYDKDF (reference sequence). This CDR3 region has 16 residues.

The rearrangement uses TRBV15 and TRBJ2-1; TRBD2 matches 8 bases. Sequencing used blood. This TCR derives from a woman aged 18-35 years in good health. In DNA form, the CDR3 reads TGTGCCACCAAGCAAGGGGCGGGAGGTCCCTACAATGAGCAGTTCTTC. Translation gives CATKQGAGGPYNEQFF.